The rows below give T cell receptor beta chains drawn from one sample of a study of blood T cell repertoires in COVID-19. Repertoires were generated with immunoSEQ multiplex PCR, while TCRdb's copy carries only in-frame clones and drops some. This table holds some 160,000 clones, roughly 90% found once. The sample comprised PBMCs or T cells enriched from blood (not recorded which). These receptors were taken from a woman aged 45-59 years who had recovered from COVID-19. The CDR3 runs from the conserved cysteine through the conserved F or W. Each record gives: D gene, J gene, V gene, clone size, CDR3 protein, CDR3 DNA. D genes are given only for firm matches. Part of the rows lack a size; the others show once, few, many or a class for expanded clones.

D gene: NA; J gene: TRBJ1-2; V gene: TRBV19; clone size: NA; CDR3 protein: CASSIGGVGYTF; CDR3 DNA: TGTGCCAGTAGTATAGGGGGGGTCGGCTACACCTTC
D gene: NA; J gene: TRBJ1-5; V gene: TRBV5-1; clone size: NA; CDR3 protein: CASSSTGGDQPQHF; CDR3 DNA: TGCGCCAGCAGCTCGACGGGCGGGGATCAGCCCCAGCATTTT
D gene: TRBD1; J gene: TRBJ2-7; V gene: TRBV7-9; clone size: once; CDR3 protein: CASSLAGQAYEQYF; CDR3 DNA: TGTGCCAGCAGCTTAGCCGGACAGGCCTACGAGCAGTACTTC
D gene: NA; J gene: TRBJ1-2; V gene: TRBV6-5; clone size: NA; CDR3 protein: CASRSLGGNGYTF; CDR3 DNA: TGTGCCAGCAGATCCCTGGGGGGGAATGGCTACACCTTC
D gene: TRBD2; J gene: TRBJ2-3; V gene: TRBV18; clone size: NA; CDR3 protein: CASSRGGTGDTQYF; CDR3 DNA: TGTGCCAGCTCCCGCGGGGGGACGGGAGATACGCAGTATTTT
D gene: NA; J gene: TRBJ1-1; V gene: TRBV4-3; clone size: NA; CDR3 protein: CASSQDSQVGTEAFF; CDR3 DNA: TGCGCCAGCAGCCAGGACTCACAAGTAGGTACTGAAGCTTTCTTT
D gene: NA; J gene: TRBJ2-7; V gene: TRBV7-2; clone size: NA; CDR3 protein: CASSNRGGYEQYF; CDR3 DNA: TGTGCCAGCAGCAACAGGGGGGGCTACGAGCAGTACTTC
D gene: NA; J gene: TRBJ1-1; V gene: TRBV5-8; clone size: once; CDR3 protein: CASSLSFGGHNTEAFF; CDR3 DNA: TGTGCCAGCAGCTTGAGCTTTGGCGGACACAACACTGAAGCTTTCTTT
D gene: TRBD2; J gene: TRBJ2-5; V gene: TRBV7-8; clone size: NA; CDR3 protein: CASSSTSGGAETQYF; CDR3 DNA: TGTGCCAGCAGCTCGACTAGCGGGGGGGCTGAGACCCAGTACTTC
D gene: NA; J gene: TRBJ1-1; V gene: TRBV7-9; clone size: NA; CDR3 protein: CASSLDFSTEAFF; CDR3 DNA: TGTGCCAGCAGCTTAGATTTTAGCACTGAAGCTTTCTTT
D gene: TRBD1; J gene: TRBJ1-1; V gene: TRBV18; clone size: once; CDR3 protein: CASSPQQGAPGTEAFF; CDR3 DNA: TGTGCCAGCTCACCCCAACAGGGGGCCCCGGGCACTGAAGCTTTCTTT
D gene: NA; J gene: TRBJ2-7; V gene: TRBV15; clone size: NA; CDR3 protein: CATSRSRGRSSYEQYF; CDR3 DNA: TGTGCCACCAGCAGATCCCGGGGGAGGAGCTCCTACGAGCAGTACTTC
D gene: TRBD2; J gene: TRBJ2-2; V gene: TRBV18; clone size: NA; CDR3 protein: CASSPQRGAVTGELFF; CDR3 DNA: TGTGCCAGCTCACCACAGCGGGGGGCCGTCACCGGGGAGCTGTTTTTT
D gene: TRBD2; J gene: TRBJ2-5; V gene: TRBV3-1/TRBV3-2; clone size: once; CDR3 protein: CASRRGGLAFSQYF; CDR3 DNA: TGTGCCAGCAGGCGCGGGGGACTAGCGTTCTCCCAGTACTTC
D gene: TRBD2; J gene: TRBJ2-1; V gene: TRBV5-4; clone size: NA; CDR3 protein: CASSAGLAGVDEQFF; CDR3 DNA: TGTGCCAGCAGCGCGGGCCTAGCGGGGGTGGATGAGCAGTTCTTC
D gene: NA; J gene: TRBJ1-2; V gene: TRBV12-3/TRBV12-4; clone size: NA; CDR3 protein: CASSSSGYGYTF; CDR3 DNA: NA
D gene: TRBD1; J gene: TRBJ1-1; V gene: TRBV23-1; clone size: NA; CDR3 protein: CASSLPGQGGYTEAFF; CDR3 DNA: TGCGCCAGCAGTCTTCCGGGACAGGGTGGGTACACTGAAGCTTTCTTT
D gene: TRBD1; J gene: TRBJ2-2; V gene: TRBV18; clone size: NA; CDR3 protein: CASSSAGTGGLNTGELFF; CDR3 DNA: TGTGCCAGCTCATCCGCTGGGACAGGGGGACTGAACACCGGGGAGCTGTTTTTT
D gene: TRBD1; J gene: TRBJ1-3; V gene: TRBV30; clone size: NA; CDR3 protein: CAWSLGQGDTIYF; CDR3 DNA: TGTGCCTGGAGTTTGGGACAGGGGGACACCATATATTTT
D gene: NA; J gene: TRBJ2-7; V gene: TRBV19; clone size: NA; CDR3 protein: CASSIGAQRNEQYF; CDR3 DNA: TGTGCCAGTAGTATAGGGGCCCAACGGAACGAGCAGTACTTC
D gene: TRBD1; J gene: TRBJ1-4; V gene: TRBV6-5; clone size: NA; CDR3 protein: CASSRDRVDEKLFF; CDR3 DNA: TGTGCCAGCAGCCGGGACAGGGTGGATGAAAAACTGTTTTTT
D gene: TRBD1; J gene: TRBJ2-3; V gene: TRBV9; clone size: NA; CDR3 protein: CASSGKQTGAPDTQYF; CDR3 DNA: TGTGCCAGCAGCGGAAAACAGACAGGGGCTCCGGATACGCAGTATTTT
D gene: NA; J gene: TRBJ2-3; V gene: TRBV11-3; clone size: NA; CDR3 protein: CASSLVQGPRRQYF; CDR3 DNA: TGTGCCAGCAGCTTAGTGCAGGGTCCCAGAAGGCAGTATTTT
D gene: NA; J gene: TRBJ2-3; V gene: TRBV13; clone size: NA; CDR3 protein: CASQPRDLGPDTQYF; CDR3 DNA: TGTGCCAGCCAACCGAGGGACTTAGGCCCAGATACGCAGTATTTT
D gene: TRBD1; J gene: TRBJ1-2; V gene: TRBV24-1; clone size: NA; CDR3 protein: CATSDPSTGGNGYTF; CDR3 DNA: TGTGCCACCAGTGACCCTTCGACAGGGGGGAATGGCTACACCTTC
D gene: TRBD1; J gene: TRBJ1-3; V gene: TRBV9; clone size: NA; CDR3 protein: CASSVDRGYGNTIYF; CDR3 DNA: TGTGCCAGCAGCGTAGACAGGGGATACGGAAACACCATATATTTT
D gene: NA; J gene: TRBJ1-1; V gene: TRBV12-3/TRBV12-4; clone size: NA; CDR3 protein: CASRESGGTEAFF; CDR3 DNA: TGTGCCAGCAGGGAATCCGGGGGTACTGAAGCTTTCTTT
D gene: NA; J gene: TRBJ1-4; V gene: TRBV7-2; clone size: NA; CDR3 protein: CASSLGGGMNNEKLFF; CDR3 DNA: TGTGCCAGCAGCTTAGGGGGGGGGATGAATAATGAAAAACTGTTTTTT
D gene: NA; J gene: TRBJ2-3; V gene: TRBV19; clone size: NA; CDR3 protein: CASSIDLPRGGPDTQYF; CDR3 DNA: TGTGCCAGTAGTATAGATCTTCCCCGGGGTGGCCCAGATACGCAGTATTTT
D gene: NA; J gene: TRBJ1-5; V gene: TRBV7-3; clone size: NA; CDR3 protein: CAPGRASNQPQHF; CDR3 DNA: TGTGCCCCTGGGCGGGCTAGCAATCAGCCCCAGCATTTT
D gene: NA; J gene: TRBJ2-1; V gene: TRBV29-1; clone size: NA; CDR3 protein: CSVLPGYNEQFF; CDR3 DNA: TGCAGCGTTCTTCCGGGGTACAATGAGCAGTTCTTC
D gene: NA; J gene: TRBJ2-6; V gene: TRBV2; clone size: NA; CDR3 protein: CATRPGDSGANVLTF; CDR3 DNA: TGTGCCACCCGCCCCGGGGACTCTGGGGCCAACGTCCTGACTTTC
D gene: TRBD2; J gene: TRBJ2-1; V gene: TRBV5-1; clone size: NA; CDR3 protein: CASSFLGAGGYNEQFF; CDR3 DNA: TGCGCCAGCAGCTTCCTCGGGGCGGGAGGGTACAATGAGCAGTTCTTC
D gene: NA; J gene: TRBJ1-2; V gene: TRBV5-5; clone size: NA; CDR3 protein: CASSLEAGNYGYTF; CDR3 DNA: TGTGCCAGCAGCTTGGAGGCAGGGAACTATGGCTACACCTTC
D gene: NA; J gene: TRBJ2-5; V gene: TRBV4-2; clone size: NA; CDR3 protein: CASSQPAVGQETQYF; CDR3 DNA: TGTGCCAGCAGCCAACCAGCTGTCGGGCAAGAGACCCAGTACTTC
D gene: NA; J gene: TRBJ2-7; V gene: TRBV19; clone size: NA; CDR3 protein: CASSIQTHYEQYF; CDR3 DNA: TGTGCCAGTAGTATCCAGACACATTACGAGCAGTACTTC
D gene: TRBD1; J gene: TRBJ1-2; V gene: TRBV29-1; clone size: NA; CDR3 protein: CSVVGQGLNYGYTF; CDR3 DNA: TGCAGCGTTGTTGGACAGGGTCTTAACTATGGCTACACCTTC
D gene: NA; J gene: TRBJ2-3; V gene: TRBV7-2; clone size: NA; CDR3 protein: CASTGTDAQYF; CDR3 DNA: TGTGCCAGCACTGGGACTGATGCGCAGTATTTT
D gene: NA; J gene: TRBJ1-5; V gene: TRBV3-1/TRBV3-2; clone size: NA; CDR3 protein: CASRLSGEGNQPQHF; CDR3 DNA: TGTGCCAGCAGGTTGAGCGGTGAGGGCAATCAGCCCCAGCATTTT
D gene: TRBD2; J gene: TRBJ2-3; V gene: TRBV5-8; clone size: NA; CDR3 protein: CASSLRGGGSTDTQYF; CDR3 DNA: TGTGCCAGCAGCTTAAGAGGCGGGGGGTCCACAGATACGCAGTATTTT
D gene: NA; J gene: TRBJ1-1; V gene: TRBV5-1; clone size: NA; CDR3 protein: CASSLGWEVGLEAFF; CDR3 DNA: TGCGCCAGCAGCTTAGGATGGGAGGTAGGGCTTGAAGCTTTCTTT